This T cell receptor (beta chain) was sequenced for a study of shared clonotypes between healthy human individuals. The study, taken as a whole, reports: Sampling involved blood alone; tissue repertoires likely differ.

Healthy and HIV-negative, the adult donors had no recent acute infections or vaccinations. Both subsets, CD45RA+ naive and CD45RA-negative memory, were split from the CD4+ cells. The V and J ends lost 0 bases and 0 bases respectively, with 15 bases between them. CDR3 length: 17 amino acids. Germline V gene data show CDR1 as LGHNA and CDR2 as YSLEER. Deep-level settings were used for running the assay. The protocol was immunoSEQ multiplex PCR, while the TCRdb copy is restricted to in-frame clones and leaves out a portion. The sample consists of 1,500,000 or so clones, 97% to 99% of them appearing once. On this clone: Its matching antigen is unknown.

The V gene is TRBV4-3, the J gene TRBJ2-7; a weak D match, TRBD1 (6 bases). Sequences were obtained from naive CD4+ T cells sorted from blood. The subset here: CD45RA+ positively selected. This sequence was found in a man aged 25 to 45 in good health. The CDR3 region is CASSQDPQGSSSYEQYF. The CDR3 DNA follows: TGCGCCAGCAGCCAAGATCCCCAGGGGTCGAGCTCCTACGAGCAGTACTTC.